The rows below give T cell receptor beta chains drawn from one sample of a study of T-cell memory formation after mild COVID-19. TCRdb re-called the 5' RACE reads through MiXCR, storing one row per CDR3 protein. The table lists more than 450,000 distinct CDR3 sequences, more than 15% of them singletons, with approximately 12% in the top ten. The sequenced sample consisted of PBMCs or a T cell subset sorted from them (not recorded which). The receptors were sampled from an adult woman who had mild COVID-19 (a few samples of this study predate the infection). Cell type and time point are not known. CDR3s include the opening cysteine and the closing phenylalanine or tryptophan. D genes are given only for firm matches. Clone sizes are given selectively: once, few, many, or a class where the clone is expanded.

j_gene: TRBJ2-7
v_gene: TRBV6-5
d_gene: -
abundance: -
CDR3nt: TGTGCCAGCAGAGGGAGTCGAGGCGGCTACGAGCAGTACTTC
CDR3aa: CASRGSRGGYEQYF

j_gene: TRBJ1-3
v_gene: TRBV7-9
d_gene: TRBD1
abundance: few
CDR3nt: TGTGCCAGCAGCTCCGGGACAGGGGGCCTCTCTGGAAACACCATATATTTT
CDR3aa: CASSSGTGGLSGNTIYF

j_gene: TRBJ2-2
v_gene: TRBV27
d_gene: TRBD1
abundance: -
CDR3nt: TGTGCCAGCAGGCGGGCAGGGGGCAGCACCGGGGAGCTGTTTTTT
CDR3aa: CASRRAGGSTGELFF

j_gene: TRBJ1-5
v_gene: TRBV24-1
d_gene: -
abundance: -
CDR3nt: TGTGCCACCAGTGATCCTGGACGGGGGGCTGAGCCCCAGCATTTT
CDR3aa: CATSDPGRGAEPQHF

j_gene: TRBJ2-2
v_gene: TRBV24-1
d_gene: -
abundance: -
CDR3nt: TGTGCCACCAGTGATTTCGGGACAAACGTCGGCACCGGGGAGCTGTTTTTT
CDR3aa: CATSDFGTNVGTGELFF

j_gene: TRBJ2-7
v_gene: TRBV12-3/TRBV12-4
d_gene: -
abundance: few
CDR3nt: TGTGCCAGCAGGTCAGGGGCATTACGAGCCTACTTC
CDR3aa: CASRSGALRAYF

j_gene: TRBJ2-1
v_gene: TRBV24-1
d_gene: TRBD1
abundance: -
CDR3nt: TGTGCCACCAGTGATCCCCGGACAGGGGGACGTGAGCAGTTCTTC
CDR3aa: CATSDPRTGGREQFF

j_gene: TRBJ1-2
v_gene: TRBV6-6
d_gene: TRBD1
abundance: -
CDR3nt: TGTGCCAGCAGCCACCAACAGGGGTCTAATGGCTACACCTTC
CDR3aa: CASSHQQGSNGYTF

j_gene: TRBJ1-1
v_gene: TRBV5-1
d_gene: -
abundance: -
CDR3nt: TGCGCCAGCAGCTTGGCCGTGGGACAAAGATTGAACACTGAAGCTTTCTTT
CDR3aa: CASSLAVGQRLNTEAFF

j_gene: TRBJ2-2
v_gene: TRBV2
d_gene: TRBD2
abundance: few
CDR3nt: TGTGCCAGCGGGGTACGGGGGGCGAACACCGGGGAGCTGTTTTTT
CDR3aa: CASGVRGANTGELFF

j_gene: TRBJ2-3
v_gene: TRBV6-6
d_gene: -
abundance: -
CDR3nt: TGTGCCAGCAGTTACTCGGGGGAAGGCACAGATACGCAGTATTTT
CDR3aa: CASSYSGEGTDTQYF

j_gene: TRBJ2-3
v_gene: TRBV4-1
d_gene: -
abundance: -
CDR3nt: TGCGCCAGCAGCCTCGGGGGGCTAGCGTCGACAGATACGCAGTATTTT
CDR3aa: CASSLGGLASTDTQYF

j_gene: TRBJ1-4
v_gene: TRBV29-1
d_gene: -
abundance: -
CDR3nt: TGCAGCGGGATGACAGGCCCTAATGAAAAACTGTTTTTT
CDR3aa: CSGMTGPNEKLFF

j_gene: TRBJ1-2
v_gene: TRBV12-3/TRBV12-4
d_gene: TRBD1
abundance: -
CDR3nt: TGTGCCAGCAGTTTAACAGGGGGCGGAAGGGGCTACACCTTC
CDR3aa: CASSLTGGGRGYTF

j_gene: TRBJ2-5
v_gene: TRBV24-1
d_gene: -
abundance: -
CDR3nt: TGTGCCACCAGTGGGGGCGGTTTGGAGACCCAGTACTTC
CDR3aa: CATSGGGLETQYF

j_gene: TRBJ2-2
v_gene: TRBV7-9
d_gene: TRBD1
abundance: -
CDR3nt: TGTGCCAGCAGCAGACAGGGTGGCACCGGGGAGCTGTTTTTT
CDR3aa: CASSRQGGTGELFF

j_gene: TRBJ2-1
v_gene: TRBV25-1
d_gene: -
abundance: -
CDR3nt: TGTGCCAGCAGGAAAACTCTAGGCGAAGTTTACTCCTACAATGAGCAGTTCTTC
CDR3aa: CASRKTLGEVYSYNEQFF

j_gene: TRBJ1-2
v_gene: TRBV27
d_gene: -
abundance: few
CDR3nt: TGTGCCAGCAGTTTACAGGGCAGCGGTTACACCTTC
CDR3aa: CASSLQGSGYTF

j_gene: TRBJ2-3
v_gene: TRBV3-1
d_gene: -
abundance: few
CDR3nt: TGTGCCAGCAGCCAGCACCTTACTAGCACAGATACGCAGTATTTT
CDR3aa: CASSQHLTSTDTQYF

j_gene: TRBJ2-1
v_gene: TRBV6-5
d_gene: TRBD2
abundance: -
CDR3nt: TGTGCCAGCAGTTACTACCAAAGGTTGCGGGGGGCCGGTGGCGATGAGCAGTTCTTC
CDR3aa: CASSYYQRLRGAGGDEQFF

j_gene: TRBJ2-1
v_gene: TRBV12-3/TRBV12-4
d_gene: -
abundance: -
CDR3nt: TGTGCCAGCAGTTCCCGGACGGGTAACAATGAGCAGTTCTTC
CDR3aa: CASSSRTGNNEQFF

j_gene: TRBJ1-4
v_gene: TRBV7-9
d_gene: -
abundance: -
CDR3nt: TGTGCCAGCAGCCCCCCCTATACTAATGAAAAACTGTTTTTT
CDR3aa: CASSPPYTNEKLFF

j_gene: TRBJ1-2
v_gene: TRBV29-1
d_gene: -
abundance: -
CDR3nt: TGCAGCGTTGAAGATCATACGGACAGCCCTAACTATGGCTACACCTTC
CDR3aa: CSVEDHTDSPNYGYTF

j_gene: TRBJ2-1
v_gene: TRBV20-1
d_gene: TRBD2
abundance: -
CDR3nt: TGCAGTGCTAGAGGCCTAGCGGGGCCTGGGAATGAGCAGTTCTTC
CDR3aa: CSARGLAGPGNEQFF

j_gene: TRBJ2-4
v_gene: TRBV18
d_gene: -
abundance: -
CDR3nt: TGTGCCAGCTCACCCGCGACCATAGCCAAAAACATTCAGTACTTC
CDR3aa: CASSPATIAKNIQYF

j_gene: TRBJ1-1
v_gene: TRBV7-8
d_gene: -
abundance: -
CDR3nt: TGTGCCAGCAGCTTAGAGCCCGGGACGGTGAACACTGAAGCTTTCTTT
CDR3aa: CASSLEPGTVNTEAFF

j_gene: TRBJ2-3
v_gene: TRBV9
d_gene: -
abundance: -
CDR3nt: TGTGCCAGCAGCGTAGGTACCCGGTTGGGAACAGATACGCAGTATTTT
CDR3aa: CASSVGTRLGTDTQYF

j_gene: TRBJ2-1
v_gene: TRBV12-3/TRBV12-4
d_gene: -
abundance: few
CDR3nt: TGTGCCAGCAGTTACCCCCCTATTCTGCAGTTCTTC
CDR3aa: CASSYPPILQFF

j_gene: TRBJ2-5
v_gene: TRBV12-3/TRBV12-4
d_gene: -
abundance: few
CDR3nt: TGTGCCAGCAGTTTCGGGTCGGGGCCTTGGGAGACCCAGTACTTC
CDR3aa: CASSFGSGPWETQYF

j_gene: TRBJ1-1
v_gene: TRBV12-3/TRBV12-4
d_gene: -
abundance: few
CDR3nt: TGTGCCAGCACCGAAGGGGGAACTGAAGCTTTCTTT
CDR3aa: CASTEGGTEAFF

j_gene: TRBJ2-2
v_gene: TRBV30
d_gene: -
abundance: -
CDR3nt: TGTGCCTGGAGTAGCGGTAATGGCGGGGAGCTGTTTTTT
CDR3aa: CAWSSGNGGELFF

j_gene: TRBJ1-1
v_gene: TRBV5-1
d_gene: -
abundance: few
CDR3nt: TGCGCCAGCAGCTTGGACGGGGGCGCGAACACTGAAGCTTTCTTT
CDR3aa: CASSLDGGANTEAFF

j_gene: TRBJ2-7
v_gene: TRBV30
d_gene: -
abundance: -
CDR3nt: TGTGCCTGGAGTTGGGGTGGCGGGTACGAGCAGTACTTC
CDR3aa: CAWSWGGGYEQYF

j_gene: TRBJ2-3
v_gene: TRBV7-3
d_gene: -
abundance: few
CDR3nt: TGTGCCAGCAGCTCGCTAGGGGGGAAAGATACGCAGTATTTT
CDR3aa: CASSSLGGKDTQYF

j_gene: TRBJ1-1
v_gene: TRBV5-1
d_gene: -
abundance: few
CDR3nt: TGCGCCAGCAGTCTAACTACTGGACCGAACACTGAAGCTTTCTTT
CDR3aa: CASSLTTGPNTEAFF

j_gene: TRBJ2-1
v_gene: TRBV7-6
d_gene: -
abundance: -
CDR3nt: TGTGCCAGCAGCTTAGACGGCCGCTCGAACTACAATGAGCAGTTCTTC
CDR3aa: CASSLDGRSNYNEQFF

j_gene: TRBJ2-1
v_gene: TRBV6-5
d_gene: TRBD1
abundance: few
CDR3nt: TGTGCCAGCAGTTACGACAGGGCGGTCAATGAGCAGTTCTTC
CDR3aa: CASSYDRAVNEQFF

j_gene: TRBJ2-1
v_gene: TRBV6-1
d_gene: -
abundance: few
CDR3nt: TGTGCCAGCACGAGTCGGCACTACAATGAGCAGTTCTTC
CDR3aa: CASTSRHYNEQFF

j_gene: TRBJ2-7
v_gene: TRBV10-3
d_gene: -
abundance: -
CDR3nt: TGTGCCATCAGTGAGTCGAAGAGTAGGAACTACGAGCAGTACTTC
CDR3aa: CAISESKSRNYEQYF

j_gene: TRBJ1-1
v_gene: TRBV4-2
d_gene: -
abundance: few
CDR3nt: TGTGCCAGCAGCCCACAGGGTGGGGAGCTGCTTGAAGCTTTCTTT
CDR3aa: CASSPQGGELLEAFF

j_gene: TRBJ2-5
v_gene: TRBV21-1
d_gene: -
abundance: -
CDR3nt: TGTGCCAGCAGCAACGGGGGAGGGGAGACCCAGTACTTC
CDR3aa: CASSNGGGETQYF

j_gene: TRBJ2-5
v_gene: TRBV24-1
d_gene: -
abundance: -
CDR3nt: TGTGCCACCAGTGAGGGGCAGAACTCAAGAGAGACCCAGTACTTC
CDR3aa: CATSEGQNSRETQYF

j_gene: TRBJ2-1
v_gene: TRBV29-1
d_gene: TRBD2
abundance: few
CDR3nt: TGCAGCGTTCGGGTTAGCGGGACCTACAATGAGCAGTTCTTC
CDR3aa: CSVRVSGTYNEQFF

j_gene: TRBJ2-7
v_gene: TRBV9
d_gene: -
abundance: few
CDR3nt: TGTGCCAGCAGCGCCGGTCAACAGGGTTACGAGCAGTACTTC
CDR3aa: CASSAGQQGYEQYF

j_gene: TRBJ2-2
v_gene: TRBV12-3/TRBV12-4
d_gene: TRBD2
abundance: -
CDR3nt: TGTGCCAGCAGTTCGACTAGCTCGGGGGAGCTGTTTTTT
CDR3aa: CASSSTSSGELFF

j_gene: TRBJ2-5
v_gene: TRBV9
d_gene: -
abundance: -
CDR3nt: TGTGCCAGCAGCGTAACAGGTCGGGAGACCCAGTACTTC
CDR3aa: CASSVTGRETQYF

j_gene: TRBJ2-7
v_gene: TRBV20-1
d_gene: -
abundance: few
CDR3nt: TGCAGTGCTAGGACGGGGCTCCAAAGAGGGGAGCAGTACTTC
CDR3aa: CSARTGLQRGEQYF

j_gene: TRBJ2-3
v_gene: TRBV30
d_gene: -
abundance: few
CDR3nt: TGTGCCTCAACTGGGGGGCAAGATACGCAGTATTTT
CDR3aa: CASTGGQDTQYF